Below, 22 T cell receptor beta chains from the same sample are listed, as sequenced in a study of blood T cell repertoires in COVID-19. TCRdb's copy holds only in-frame clones and misses some; the assay was immunoSEQ multiplex PCR. Found here are 200,000 to 250,000 clones, about 90% of them singletons; the top ten hold 2.5% to 3.5%. The source material was peripheral blood. The receptors come from a woman aged 30 to 39 who had recovered from COVID-19.

This chain joins TRBV19 and TRBJ2-3; 12 bases align to TRBD2. CDR1 is LNHDA and CDR2 is SQIVND in the germline V gene (reference sequence). Trimming cost V 6 bases and J 4 bases; bases outside gene matches: 2. The CDR3 runs to 14 residues. The CDR3 is CASSLAGGPDTQYF. CDR3 sequence (DNA): TGTGCCAGTAGCCTAGCGGGGGGGCCAGATACGCAGTATTTT.

The chain has TRBV4-2 and TRBJ2-2, with D unclear. Germline CDR1 is LGHNA and CDR2 is YNFKEQ. Trimming removed 0 bases at V and 11 bases at J, with 10 bases between. This CDR3 region has 13 residues. In nucleotides, the CDR3 is TGTGCCAGCAGCCAAGATGTCCCAGTCGAGCTGTTTTTT. This encodes CASSQDVPVELFF.

The chain combines TRBV6-5 with TRBJ2-3; TRBD2 agrees at 9 bases. CDR1 is MNHEY, CDR2 SVGAGI, per germline. V lost 6 bases to trimming and J lost 1 base; unmatched junction nucleotides: 2. The CDR3 totals 14 residues. The CDR3 nucleotides read TGTGCCAGCAGAATAGCGGGAGGCACAGATACGCAGTATTTT. The encoded protein is CASRIAGGTDTQYF.

V is TRBV6-1 and J is TRBJ1-6; TRBD1 aligns across 8 bases. CDR3 length: 15 amino acids. J lost 10 bases, V lost 3 bases, and 8 bases had no gene match. Per the germline V gene, CDR1 is MNHNS and CDR2 is SASEGT. This CDR3 reads CASSEFGTGRSPLHF. The CDR3 DNA is TGTGCCAGCAGTGAGTTCGGGACAGGCCGGTCACCCCTCCACTTT.

This sequence joins TRBV25-1 and TRBJ1-5; possible D gene TRBD1, 5 bases. There are 15 residues in the CDR3. Trimming pared 1 base from V and 0 bases from J, leaving 7 bases between. Per germline, CDR1 MGHDK and CDR2 SYGVNS. CDR3 protein: CASSESGNSNQPQHF. In DNA, the CDR3 is TGTGCCAGCAGTGAATCAGGGAATAGCAATCAGCCCCAGCATTTT.

The genes are TRBV9 and TRBJ2-7; 9 bases match TRBD2. Germline loops: CDR1 SGDLS, CDR2 YYNGEE. V shed 4 bases and J 6 bases; nucleotides not matched to a gene: 11. The CDR3 has 15 amino acids. The CDR3 sequence is CASSPTTGTSSEQYF. The DNA of the CDR3 is TGTGCCAGCAGCCCCACAACCGGGACTAGCTCCGAGCAGTACTTC.

This clone was recorded once. The CDR3, as DNA: TGTGCCAGCAGCTTAGAGGCAGGGGGCTTCTACAATGAGCAGTTCTTC. It yields the protein CASSLEAGGFYNEQFF. The chain recombines TRBV11-2 with TRBJ2-1, with 8 positions matching TRBD1. Trimming took 0 bases from V and 3 from J; bases not matched to a gene: 4. Germline V lookup: CDR1 SGHAT, CDR2 FQNNGV. This CDR3 is 16 amino acids long. The entire variable domain, with the rest obtained from reference TRBV11-2 and TRBJ2-1, is as follows: EAGVAQSPRYKIIEKRQSVAFWCNPISGHATLYWYQQILGQGPKLLIQFQNNGVVDDSQLPKDRFSAERLKGVDSTLKIQPAKLEDSAVYLCASSLEAGGFYNEQFFGPGTRLTVL.

V usage is TRBV29-1 and J usage is TRBJ2-2, with TRBD1 as a possible D gene (6 bases). The germline V gene encodes CDR1 SQVTM and CDR2 ANQGSEA. V gave up 5 bases and J gave up 3 bases, with 13 bases separating them. CDR3 length equals 14 residues. In nucleotides, the CDR3 is TGCAGCGTTCGACTTTCAGGGGACACCGGGGAGCTGTTTTTT. Translating it yields CSVRLSGDTGELFF.

The rearrangement links TRBV5-4 to TRBJ1-1; 8 bases are shared with TRBD1. Germline loops: CDR1 SGHNT, CDR2 YYREEE (reference sequence). The junction had 11 bases not matched to a gene; V was cut back by 6 bases and J by 7 bases. This CDR3 has 14 amino acids. The CDR3 loop is CASKNWGQELEAFF. The CDR3 DNA follows: TGTGCCAGCAAAAATTGGGGACAGGAACTTGAAGCTTTCTTT.

V and J are TRBV5-4 and TRBJ2-2, with no clear D. The CDR3 extends over 14 amino acids. The V and J ends lost 0 bases and 5 bases respectively, with 8 bases between them. CDR1 is SGHNT, CDR2 YYREEE, per germline (reference sequence). CDR3 amino acids: CASSLGLRTGELFF. The CDR3 DNA reads as TGTGCCAGCAGCTTGGGTTTACGGACCGGGGAGCTGTTTTTT.

This clone was observed a single time. V and J are TRBV4-2 and TRBJ2-3; D is undetermined. There are 13 residues in the CDR3. Per germline, CDR1 LGHNA and CDR2 YNFKEQ. V dropped 4 bases and J dropped 4 bases, with 9 bases sitting between them. The CDR3 nucleotides are TGTGCCAGCAGCCCCGAGCTCCCAGATACGCAGTATTTT. Translating gives CASSPELPDTQYF.

This clone appeared a single time. The chain uses TRBV18 and TRBJ1-1; perhaps TRBD1 as D (6 bases). Germline loops: CDR1 KGHSH, CDR2 LQKENI. Between the trimmed V and J ends, which lost 3 bases and 7 bases, there was a span of 12 bases. The CDR3 totals 13 residues. The CDR3: CASSPGQGLEAFF. CDR3 in DNA: TGTGCCAGCTCACCCGGGCAGGGGCTTGAAGCTTTCTTT. Full variable domain (outside the CDR3, taken from reference TRBV18 and TRBJ1-1): NAGVMQNPRHLVRRRGQEARLRCSPMKGHSHVYWYRQLPEEGLKFMVYLQKENIIDESGMPKERFSAEFPKEGPSILRIQQVVRGDSAAYFCASSPGQGLEAFFGQGTRLTVV.

The chain uses TRBV5-6 and TRBJ2-2, with unresolved D. Germline CDR1 reads SGHDT; CDR2 reads YYEEEE. The CDR3 runs 12 residues. Trimming cost V 0 bases and J 5 bases, with 2 bases left between them. CDR3 sequence: CASSLATGELFF. In nucleotides, the CDR3 is TGTGCCAGCAGCTTGGCGACCGGGGAGCTGTTTTTT.

This clone was observed a few times. This chain uses TRBV27 with TRBJ2-6; 8 bases are a match to TRBD1. The germline V gene has CDR1 MNHEY and CDR2 SMNVEV (reference sequence). The CDR3 loop spans 18 amino acids. The trim removed 10 bases at V and 1 base at J, leaving 15 bases unmatched. CDR3 nucleotide sequence: TGTGCCACCCGAGGGTCCAGGGGGCAGTTGTCTGGGGCCAACGTCCTGACTTTC. It is translated as CATRGSRGQLSGANVLTF.

V and J are TRBV11-2 and TRBJ1-2; D not resolved. The CDR3 totals 15 residues. Germline CDR1 reads SGHAT; CDR2 reads FQNNGV. The V and J ends lost 0 bases and 8 bases respectively, with 16 bases between them. CDR3 loop: CASSLDTGNSRGYTF. The CDR3 DNA reads as TGTGCCAGCAGCTTAGACACGGGAAACTCGAGGGGCTACACCTTC.

The chain uses TRBV19 and TRBJ1-3; 7 bases match TRBD1. J gave up 6 bases and V 2 bases, and 19 bases lay outside the gene matches. Germline values: CDR1 LNHDA, CDR2 SQIVND (reference sequence). This CDR3 is built from 19 residues. CDR3 protein: CASSIPRTGSGLSSNTIYF. The CDR3 bases are TGTGCCAGTAGTATACCCAGGACAGGATCGGGCCTCTCTTCAAACACCATATATTTT. Full variable domain (missing parts from reference TRBV19 and TRBJ1-3): DGGITQSPKYLFRKEGQNVTLSCEQNLNHDAMYWYRQDPGQGLRLIYYSQIVNDFQKGDIAEGYSVSREKKESFPLTVTSAQKNPTAFYLCASSIPRTGSGLSSNTIYFGEGSWLTVV.

The chain combines TRBV6-5 with TRBJ1-3; D is uncertain. Germline V gene sequence: CDR1 MNHEY, CDR2 SVGAGI. The ends were cut back, 6 bases at V and 0 bases at J, with 6 bases in the middle. The CDR3 sequence is 13 residues long. CDR3 DNA: TGTGCCAGCAGCCACAGCTCTGGAAACACCATATATTTT. Translating it yields CASSHSSGNTIYF.

The chain uses TRBV7-2 and TRBJ1-1, with D hard to call. CDR3 length: 14 residues. Germline CDR1 SGHTA, CDR2 FQGNSA. Deletions cut 1 base from V and 1 base from J, with 7 bases between. The CDR3 region has the DNA TGTGCCAGCAGCTTAGGCGGGAGGAACACTGAAGCTTTCTTT. It codes for CASSLGGRNTEAFF.

The rearrangement links TRBV23-1 to TRBJ2-5; possibly TRBD1 for D (5 bases). TRBV23-1 is assigned to the ORF class and has an uncertain function. The ends were cut back, 0 bases at V and 4 bases at J, with 12 bases in the middle. This CDR3 has 15 residues. Here the CDR3 DNA reads TGCGCCAGCAGTCAATCGGCAGGGTCGGGAGAGACCCAGTACTTC. Translating gives CASSQSAGSGETQYF.

The chain employs TRBV20-1 and TRBJ2-5, with a possible D match to TRBD1 (6 bases). This CDR3 has 11 amino acids. Germline V CDR1 and CDR2: DFQATT, SNEGSKA (reference sequence). Trimming took 6 bases from V and 5 from J, leaving 10 bases between them. The CDR3 region is CSAQRGETQYF. The CDR3 nucleotides are TGCAGTGCGCAGAGGGGGGAGACCCAGTACTTC.

The chain links TRBV9 to TRBJ1-2, with a weak D call TRBD1 (6 bases). The CDR3 sequence is 15 residues long. V lost 0 bases to trimming and J lost 2 bases, with 11 bases between them. Per the germline V gene, CDR1 is SGDLS and CDR2 is YYNGEE. The DNA for the CDR3 is TGTGCCAGCAGCGTAGCCCCAGGGGCCAACTATGGCTACACCTTC. Its protein is CASSVAPGANYGYTF.

A single count supports this clone. This rearrangement joins TRBV2 to TRBJ2-1; TRBD2 agrees at 13 bases. This CDR3 region has 15 residues. CDR1 SNHLY and CDR2 FYNNEI come from the germline V gene. The junction had 8 bases not matched to a gene; V was cut back by 7 bases and J by 8 bases. Here the CDR3 reads CASTSLAGGPYEQFF. The CDR3 DNA reads as TGTGCCAGCACTTCACTAGCGGGGGGGCCTTATGAGCAGTTCTTC.